Listed below are T cell receptor beta chains from one sample, sequenced in a study of T-cell reconstitution after alpha-beta-depleted transplantation in children. One entry per CDR3 protein results from TCRdb running MiXCR on the PCR reads. The sample holds 500,000 to 600,000 distinct CDR3 sequences, 18% seen once. The sample consisted of PBMCs from the stem cell graft donor, taken from the stem cell graft. The receptors here all came from a human donor who donated a stem cell graft to a child with acute lymphoblastic leukemia. Each CDR3 is given with its conserved first and last residue.

CDR3aa	v_gene	j_gene
CASSEAWGVGQPQHF	TRBV6-1	TRBJ1-5
CSVIPTHNYGYTF	TRBV29-1	TRBJ1-2
CASSSGTAFYGYTF	TRBV12-3/TRBV12-4	TRBJ1-2
CSARRGGETEAFF	TRBV20-1	TRBJ1-1
CASSTRSNTGELFF	TRBV6-2/TRBV6-3	TRBJ2-2
CASSQGEGANYGYTF	TRBV11-2	TRBJ1-2
CASSFRGIGYSNQPQHF	TRBV12-3/TRBV12-4	TRBJ1-5
CASSLAGQLMNTEAFF	TRBV7-6	TRBJ1-1
CASRRRQETQYF	TRBV7-9	TRBJ2-5
CASSLGPNTEAFF	TRBV5-1	TRBJ1-1
CASSPRTGGSHSPLHF	TRBV12-3/TRBV12-4	TRBJ1-6
CASSLQWVQFF	TRBV28	TRBJ2-1
CAISDPRSYNEQFF	TRBV10-3	TRBJ2-1
CASSFQGSSNQPQHF	TRBV27	TRBJ1-5
CSAPGGTSNTGELFF	TRBV29-1	TRBJ2-2
CASSSGPGITDTQYF	TRBV11-2	TRBJ2-3
CASSLTGGVNTGELFF	TRBV7-3	TRBJ2-2
CRLYSESYNEQFF	TRBV20-1	TRBJ2-1
CSASRQGVSNQPQHF	TRBV20-1	TRBJ1-5
CASSRDSYSNQPQHF	TRBV5-1	TRBJ1-5
CASSYVWGQPQHF	TRBV6-5	TRBJ1-5
CASSGGEDTGELFF	TRBV7-9	TRBJ2-2
CASSRRQITTEAFF	TRBV3-1	TRBJ1-1
CASSLVRAGANVLTF	TRBV11-2	TRBJ2-6
CASSSKGQLYGYTF	TRBV7-9	TRBJ1-2
CASSPRSSPEAFF	TRBV7-9	TRBJ1-1
CASTTRWQRVTSGRVVSVNEQFF	TRBV4-2	TRBJ2-1
CASRRGLVYGYTF	TRBV5-1	TRBJ1-2
CASSYSGTRLNTEAFF	TRBV6-2/TRBV6-3	TRBJ1-1
CASSTSGLAVNTGELFF	TRBV19	TRBJ2-2
CSVEEGSGKGAYEQYF	TRBV29-1	TRBJ2-7
CSVAPLDEQFF	TRBV29-1	TRBJ2-1
CASSHQPGQGGNTIYF	TRBV12-3/TRBV12-4	TRBJ1-3
CASRGGQDTEAFF	TRBV7-9	TRBJ1-1
CASSQGGAGGETYEQYF	TRBV4-1	TRBJ2-7
CASSATSDDRTNTGELFF	TRBV5-5	TRBJ2-2
CASSKDIQDRGAYGYTF	TRBV21-1	TRBJ1-2
CASSLRGGGPEDTQYF	TRBV11-3	TRBJ2-3
CASSQVLGNYGYTF	TRBV14	TRBJ1-2
CASSLGLRGQTEKLFF	TRBV5-5	TRBJ1-4
CASTRVAGGLGELFF	TRBV12-3/TRBV12-4	TRBJ2-2
CASSLHGGRDRVF	TRBV12-3/TRBV12-4	TRBJ1-2
CASRLLGTEAFF	TRBV19	TRBJ1-1
CSARVWTLSSYEQYF	TRBV20-1	TRBJ2-7
CSVETNSGGRRPYGYTF	TRBV29-1	TRBJ1-2
CASTQGQRESYNEQFF	TRBV5-1	TRBJ2-1
CAWSGLGPMEKLFF	TRBV30	TRBJ1-4
CASSFSGQTYEQYF	TRBV27	TRBJ2-7
CASSQAGLSEAFF	TRBV4-1	TRBJ1-1
CSALPGPGANVLTF	TRBV20-1	TRBJ2-6
CASGSHTVYNEQFF	TRBV7-9	TRBJ2-1
CASSHLRGMNTEAFF	TRBV4-2	TRBJ1-1
CASREAGSRDEQYF	TRBV2	TRBJ2-7
CASSPGATADEKLFF	TRBV12-3/TRBV12-4	TRBJ1-4